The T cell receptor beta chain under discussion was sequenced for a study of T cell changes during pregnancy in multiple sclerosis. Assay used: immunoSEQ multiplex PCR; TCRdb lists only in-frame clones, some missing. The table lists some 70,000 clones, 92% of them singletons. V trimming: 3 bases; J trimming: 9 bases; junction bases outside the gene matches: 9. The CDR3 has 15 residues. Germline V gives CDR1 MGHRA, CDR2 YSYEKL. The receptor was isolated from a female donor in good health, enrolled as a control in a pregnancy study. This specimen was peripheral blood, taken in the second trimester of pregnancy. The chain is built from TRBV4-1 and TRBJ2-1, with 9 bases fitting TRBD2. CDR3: CASSHSSGSLGEQFF. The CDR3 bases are TGCGCCAGCAGCCATAGTAGCGGGAGCTTGGGTGAGCAGTTCTTC.